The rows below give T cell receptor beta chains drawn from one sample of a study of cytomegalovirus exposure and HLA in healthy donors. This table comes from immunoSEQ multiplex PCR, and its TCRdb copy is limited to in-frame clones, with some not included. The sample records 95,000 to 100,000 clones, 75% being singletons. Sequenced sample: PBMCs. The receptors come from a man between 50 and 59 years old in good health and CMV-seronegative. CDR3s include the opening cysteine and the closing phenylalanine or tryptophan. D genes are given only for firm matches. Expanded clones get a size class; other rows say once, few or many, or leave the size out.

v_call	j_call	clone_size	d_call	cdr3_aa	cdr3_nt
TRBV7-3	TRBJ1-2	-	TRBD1	CASSLQGGYGYTF	TGTGCCAGCAGCCTACAGGGGGGCTATGGCTACACCTTC
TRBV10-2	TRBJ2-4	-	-	CATESTKNIQYF	TGCGCCACCGAGTCTACCAAAAACATTCAGTACTTC
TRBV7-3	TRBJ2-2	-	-	CASSTELGDLNTGELFF	TGTGCCAGCAGCACCGAGTTAGGAGATCTGAACACCGGGGAGCTGTTTTTT
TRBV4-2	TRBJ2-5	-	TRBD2	CASSQPGLGETQYF	TGTGCCAGCAGCCAGCCTGGACTAGGGGAGACCCAGTACTTC
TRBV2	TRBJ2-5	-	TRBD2	CASSFQGGLASETQYF	TGTGCCAGCAGTTTTCAAGGGGGACTAGCGTCGGAGACCCAGTACTTC
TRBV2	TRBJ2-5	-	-	CASRAAETQYF	TGTGCCAGCAGAGCGGCAGAGACCCAGTACTTC
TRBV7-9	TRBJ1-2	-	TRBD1	CASSLVRGDYGYTF	TGTGCCAGCAGCTTAGTCAGGGGGGACTATGGCTACACCTTC
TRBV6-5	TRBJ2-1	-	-	CASGRNDEQFF	TGTGCCAGCGGCAGGAACGATGAGCAGTTCTTC
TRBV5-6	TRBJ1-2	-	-	CASSSSGQRTF	TGTGCCAGCAGCTCTTCCGGACAGAGGACCTTC
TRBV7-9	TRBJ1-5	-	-	CASSLIQEDQPQHF	TGTGCCAGCAGCTTAATACAGGAAGATCAGCCCCAGCATTTT
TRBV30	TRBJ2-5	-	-	CAWSRSDQETQYF	TGTGCCTGGAGCCGGAGCGACCAAGAGACCCAGTACTTC
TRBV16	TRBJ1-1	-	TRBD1	CASSQSTGGTEAFF	TGTGCCAGCAGCCAATCGACAGGGGGCACTGAAGCTTTCTTT
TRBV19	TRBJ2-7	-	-	CASSIGPGDHEQYF	TGTGCCAGTAGTATAGGGCCAGGGGACCACGAGCAGTACTTC
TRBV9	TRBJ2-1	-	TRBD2	CASSVVGSGDNEQFF	TGTGCCAGCAGCGTAGTCGGTAGCGGGGATAATGAGCAGTTCTTC
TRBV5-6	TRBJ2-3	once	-	CASSFGLITDTQYF	TGTGCCAGCAGCTTCGGGTTGATAACAGATACGCAGTATTTT
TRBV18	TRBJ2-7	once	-	CASSPTGQPYEQYF	TGTGCCAGCTCCCCGACAGGCCAACCCTACGAGCAGTACTTC
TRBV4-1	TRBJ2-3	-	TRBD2	CASSSRTSGGTDTQYF	TGCGCCAGCAGCTCCCGTACTAGCGGGGGGACAGATACGCAGTATTTT
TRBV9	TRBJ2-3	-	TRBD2	CASSSVAGTRDTQYF	TGTGCCAGCAGCTCTGTAGCGGGAACAAGAGATACGCAGTATTTT
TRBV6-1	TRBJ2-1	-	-	CASSLGTRYNEQFF	TGTGCCAGCAGTCTCGGGACACGTTACAATGAGCAGTTCTTC
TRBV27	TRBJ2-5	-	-	CASSLRDAGTETQYF	TGTGCCAGCAGTCTCCGGGACGCGGGGACGGAGACCCAGTACTTC
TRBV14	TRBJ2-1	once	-	CASSRAGTWKNEQFF	TGTGCCAGCAGCCGTGCCGGGACTTGGAAGAATGAGCAGTTCTTC
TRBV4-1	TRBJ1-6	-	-	CASSQARLPNSPLHF	TGCGCCAGCAGCCAAGCGAGGCTTCCTAATTCACCCCTCCACTTT
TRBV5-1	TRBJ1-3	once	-	CASSLELNSGNTIYF	TGCGCCAGCAGCTTGGAACTGAACTCTGGAAACACCATATATTTT
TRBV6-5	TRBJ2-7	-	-	CASSYSTAYEQYF	TGTGCCAGCAGTTACTCGACAGCCTACGAGCAGTACTTC